This T cell receptor (beta chain) stems from a study of T cells in Graves' hyperthyroidism and ophthalmopathy. This clonotype was detected only a few times. The CDR3 covers 14 residues. Germline V gene lookup returns CDR1 MNHEY and CDR2 SVGEGT. The ends were cut back, 8 bases at V and 0 bases at J, with 12 bases in the middle. The TCR beta CDR3 regions underwent amplification using RNA transcripts as the source. The study used the HTBI primer set for a first-round RT-PCR of the TCR CDR3. TCRdb itself ran the multiplex PCR reads through MiXCR, one entry per CDR3 protein. The profile shows 400,000 to 500,000 distinct CDR3 sequences, approximately 15% of them singletons. Graves' hyperthyroidism is called stable when ophthalmopathy does not progress within 18 months. The authors obtained PBMCs from 10 ml of fresh peripheral blood.

This sequence originates from a woman aged 18 to 35 with Graves' hyperthyroidism. The chain uses TRBV6-2 or TRBV6-3 and TRBJ2-3; D unresolved. What was sequenced was blood. The CDR3 nucleotides read TGTGCCAGCCGTTCGTTAACTAGCACAGATACGCAGTATTTT. It is translated as CASRSLTSTDTQYF.